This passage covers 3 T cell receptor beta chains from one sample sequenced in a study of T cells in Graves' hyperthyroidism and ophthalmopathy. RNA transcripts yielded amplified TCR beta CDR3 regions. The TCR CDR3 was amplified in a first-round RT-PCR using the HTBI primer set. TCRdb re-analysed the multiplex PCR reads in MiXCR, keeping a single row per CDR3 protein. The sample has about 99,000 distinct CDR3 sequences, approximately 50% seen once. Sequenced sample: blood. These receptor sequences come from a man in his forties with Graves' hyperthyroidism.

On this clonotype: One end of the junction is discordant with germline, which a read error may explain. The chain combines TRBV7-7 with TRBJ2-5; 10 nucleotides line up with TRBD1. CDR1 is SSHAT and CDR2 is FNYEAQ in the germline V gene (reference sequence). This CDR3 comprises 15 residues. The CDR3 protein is CASSAGTGAVETQYF. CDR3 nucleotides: TGTGCTAGCAGTGCCGGGACAGGGGCCGTTGAGACCCAGTACTTC.

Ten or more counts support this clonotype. Here the CDR3 reads CSATHGRVSSYEQYF. CDR3 DNA: TGCAGTGCTACCCATGGGCGGGTAAGCTCCTACGAGCAGTACTTC. The chain is built from TRBV20-1 and TRBJ2-7; weak D call: TRBD2 (5 bases). V dropped 4 bases and J dropped 0 bases, with 16 bases sitting between them. Germline CDR1 reads DFQATT; CDR2 reads SNEGSKA (reference sequence). The CDR3 has 15 residues.

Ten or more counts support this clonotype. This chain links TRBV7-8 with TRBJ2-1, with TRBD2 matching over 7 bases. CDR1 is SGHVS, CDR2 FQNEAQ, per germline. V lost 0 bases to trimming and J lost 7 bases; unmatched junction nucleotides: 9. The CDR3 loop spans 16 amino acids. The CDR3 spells CASSLAGLLSGNEQFF. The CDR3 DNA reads TGTGCCAGCAGCTTAGCGGGACTACTCTCCGGGAATGAGCAGTTCTTC.